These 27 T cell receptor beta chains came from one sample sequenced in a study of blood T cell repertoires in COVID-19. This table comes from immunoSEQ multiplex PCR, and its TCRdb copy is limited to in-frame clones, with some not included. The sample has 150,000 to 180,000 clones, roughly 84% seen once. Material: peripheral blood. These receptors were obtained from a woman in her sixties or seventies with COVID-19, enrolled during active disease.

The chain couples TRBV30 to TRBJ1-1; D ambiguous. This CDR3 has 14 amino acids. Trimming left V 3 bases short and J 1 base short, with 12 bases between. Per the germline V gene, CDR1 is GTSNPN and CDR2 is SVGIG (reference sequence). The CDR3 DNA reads TGTGCCTGGAGCCCTCTAACAGCGAACACTGAAGCTTTCTTT. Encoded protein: CAWSPLTANTEAFF.

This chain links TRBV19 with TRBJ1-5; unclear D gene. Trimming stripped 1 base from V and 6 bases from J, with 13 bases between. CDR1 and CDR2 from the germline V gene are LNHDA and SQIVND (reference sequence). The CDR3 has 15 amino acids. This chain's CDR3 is CASSIAGGRCQPQHF. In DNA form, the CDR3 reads TGTGCCAGTAGTATAGCGGGAGGGCGATGTCAGCCCCAGCATTTT.

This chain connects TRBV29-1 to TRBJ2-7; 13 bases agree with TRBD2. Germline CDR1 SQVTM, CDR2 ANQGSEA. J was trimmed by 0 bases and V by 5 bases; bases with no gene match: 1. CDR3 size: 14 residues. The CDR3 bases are TGCAGCGTTAGACTAGCGGGGGGCTCCTACGAGCAGTACTTC. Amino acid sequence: CSVRLAGGSYEQYF.

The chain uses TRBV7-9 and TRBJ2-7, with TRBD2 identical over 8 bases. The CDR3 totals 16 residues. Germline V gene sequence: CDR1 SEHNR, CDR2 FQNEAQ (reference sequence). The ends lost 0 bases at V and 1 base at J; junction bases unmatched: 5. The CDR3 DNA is TGTGCCAGCAGCTTAGCCAGCGGGAGTTATTCCTACGAGCAGTACTTC. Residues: CASSLASGSYSYEQYF.

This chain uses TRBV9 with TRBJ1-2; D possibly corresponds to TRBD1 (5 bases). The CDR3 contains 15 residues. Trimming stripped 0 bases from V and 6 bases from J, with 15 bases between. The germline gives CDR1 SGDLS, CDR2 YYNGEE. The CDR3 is CASSVGAGPGNGYTF. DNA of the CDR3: TGTGCCAGCAGCGTAGGGGCAGGGCCGGGCAATGGCTACACCTTC. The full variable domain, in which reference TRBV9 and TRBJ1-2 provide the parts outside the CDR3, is DSGVTQTPKHLITATGQRVTLRCSPRSGDLSVYWYQQSLDQGLQFLIQYYNGEERAKGNILERFSAQQFPDLHSELNLSSLELGDSALYFCASSVGAGPGNGYTFGSGTRLTVV.

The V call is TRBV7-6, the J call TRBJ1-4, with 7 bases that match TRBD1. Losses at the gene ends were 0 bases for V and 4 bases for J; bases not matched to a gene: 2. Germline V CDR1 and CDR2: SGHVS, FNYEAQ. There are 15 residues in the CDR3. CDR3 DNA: TGTGCCAGCAGCTTAGCGGGACAGTATAATGAAAAACTGTTTTTT. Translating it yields CASSLAGQYNEKLFF.

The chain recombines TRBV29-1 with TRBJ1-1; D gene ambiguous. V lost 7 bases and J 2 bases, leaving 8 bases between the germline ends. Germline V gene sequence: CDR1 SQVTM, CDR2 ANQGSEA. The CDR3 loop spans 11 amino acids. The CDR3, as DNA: TGCAGCGCGGTTAGAAACACTGAAGCTTTCTTT. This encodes CSAVRNTEAFF.

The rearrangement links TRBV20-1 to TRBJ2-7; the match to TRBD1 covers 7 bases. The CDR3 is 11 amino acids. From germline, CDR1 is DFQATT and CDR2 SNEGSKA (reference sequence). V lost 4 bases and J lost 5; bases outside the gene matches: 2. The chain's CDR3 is CSAKTGHEQYF. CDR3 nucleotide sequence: TGCAGTGCTAAGACAGGGCACGAGCAGTACTTC.

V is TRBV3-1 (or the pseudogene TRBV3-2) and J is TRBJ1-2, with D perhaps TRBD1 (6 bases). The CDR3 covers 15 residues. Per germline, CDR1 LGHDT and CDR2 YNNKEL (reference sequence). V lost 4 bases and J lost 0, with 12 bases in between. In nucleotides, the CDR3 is TGTGCCAGCAGCCTCGGACAGCAAGCTAACTATGGCTACACCTTC. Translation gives CASSLGQQANYGYTF.

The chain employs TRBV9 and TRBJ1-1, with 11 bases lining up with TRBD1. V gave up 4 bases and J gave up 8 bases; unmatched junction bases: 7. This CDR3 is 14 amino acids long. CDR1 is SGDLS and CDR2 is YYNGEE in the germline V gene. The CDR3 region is CASSSGQGATEAFF. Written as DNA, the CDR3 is TGTGCCAGCAGCTCCGGACAGGGGGCCACCGAAGCTTTCTTT.

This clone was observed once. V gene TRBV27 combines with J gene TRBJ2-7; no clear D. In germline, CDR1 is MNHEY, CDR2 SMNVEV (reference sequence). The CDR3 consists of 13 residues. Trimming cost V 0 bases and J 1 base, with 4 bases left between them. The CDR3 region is CASSLSLSYEQYF. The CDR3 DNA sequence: TGTGCCAGCAGTTTATCCCTTTCCTACGAGCAGTACTTC.

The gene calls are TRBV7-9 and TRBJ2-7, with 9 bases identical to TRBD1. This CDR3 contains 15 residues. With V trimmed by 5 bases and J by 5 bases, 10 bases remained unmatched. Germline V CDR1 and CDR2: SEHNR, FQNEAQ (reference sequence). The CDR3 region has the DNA TGTGCCAGCAGCACAGGACAGGGGAAAGGCGACGAGCAGTACTTC. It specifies CASSTGQGKGDEQYF.

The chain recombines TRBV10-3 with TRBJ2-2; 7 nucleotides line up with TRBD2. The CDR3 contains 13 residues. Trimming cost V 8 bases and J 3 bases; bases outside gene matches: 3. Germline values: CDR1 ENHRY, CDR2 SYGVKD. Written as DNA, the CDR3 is TGTGCCATCGGACGGGAGGACACCGGGGAGCTGTTTTTT. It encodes CAIGREDTGELFF.

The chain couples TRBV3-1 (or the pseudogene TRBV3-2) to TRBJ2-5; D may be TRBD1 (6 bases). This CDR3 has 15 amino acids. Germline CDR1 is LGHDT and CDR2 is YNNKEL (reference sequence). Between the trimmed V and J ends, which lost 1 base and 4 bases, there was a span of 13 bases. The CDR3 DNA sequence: TGTGCCAGCAGCCAAGCAAGGGGGTACGTAGAGACCCAGTACTTC. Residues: CASSQARGYVETQYF.

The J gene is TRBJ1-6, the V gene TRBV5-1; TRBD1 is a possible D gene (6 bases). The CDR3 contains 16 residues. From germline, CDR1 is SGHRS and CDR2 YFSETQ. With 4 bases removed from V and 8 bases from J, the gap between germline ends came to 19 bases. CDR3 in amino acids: CASSRTSTGRDSPLHF. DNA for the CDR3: TGCGCCAGCAGCCGAACGTCGACAGGTCGCGATTCACCCCTCCACTTT.

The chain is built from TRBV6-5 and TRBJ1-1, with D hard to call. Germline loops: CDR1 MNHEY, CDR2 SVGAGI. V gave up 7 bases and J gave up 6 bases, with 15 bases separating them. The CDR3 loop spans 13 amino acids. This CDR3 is CASTLGGNPEAFF. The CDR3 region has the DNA TGTGCCAGCACCCTGGGAGGTAACCCTGAAGCTTTCTTT.

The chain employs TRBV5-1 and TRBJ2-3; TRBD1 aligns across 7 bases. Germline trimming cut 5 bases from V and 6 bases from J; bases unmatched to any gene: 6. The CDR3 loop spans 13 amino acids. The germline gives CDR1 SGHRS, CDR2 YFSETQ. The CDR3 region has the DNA TGCGCCAGCAGGTTAAACAGGGGTGATACGCAGTATTTT. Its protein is CASRLNRGDTQYF.

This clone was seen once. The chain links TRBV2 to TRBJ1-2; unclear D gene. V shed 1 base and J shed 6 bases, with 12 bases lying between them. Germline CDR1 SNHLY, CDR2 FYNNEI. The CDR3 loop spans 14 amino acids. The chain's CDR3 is CASSEVLPGDGYTF. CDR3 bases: TGTGCCAGCAGTGAAGTCCTCCCGGGAGATGGCTACACCTTC.

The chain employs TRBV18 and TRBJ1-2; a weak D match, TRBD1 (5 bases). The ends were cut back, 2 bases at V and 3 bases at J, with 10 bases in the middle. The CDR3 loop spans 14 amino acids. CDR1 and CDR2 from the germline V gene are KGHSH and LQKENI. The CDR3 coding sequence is TGTGCCAGCTCACCAAGAGGGGAGGACTATGGCTACACCTTC. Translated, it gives CASSPRGEDYGYTF.

The CDR3 is CASSKAGLAVGNEQFF. CDR3 bases: TGTGCCAGTAGTAAAGCGGGACTAGCGGTCGGCAATGAGCAGTTCTTC. This chain uses TRBV19 with TRBJ2-1, with 11 bases aligning to TRBD2. Trimming cost V 4 bases and J 6 bases; bases outside gene matches: 8. This CDR3 has 16 amino acids. Per the germline V gene, CDR1 is LNHDA and CDR2 is SQIVND (reference sequence).

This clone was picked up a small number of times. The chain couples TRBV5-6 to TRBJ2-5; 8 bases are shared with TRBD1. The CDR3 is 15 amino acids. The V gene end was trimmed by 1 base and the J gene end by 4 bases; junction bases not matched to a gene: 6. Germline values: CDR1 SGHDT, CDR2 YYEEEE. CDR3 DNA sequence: TGTGCCAGCAGCTTGACAGGGGGATCCATAGAGACCCAGTACTTC. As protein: CASSLTGGSIETQYF.

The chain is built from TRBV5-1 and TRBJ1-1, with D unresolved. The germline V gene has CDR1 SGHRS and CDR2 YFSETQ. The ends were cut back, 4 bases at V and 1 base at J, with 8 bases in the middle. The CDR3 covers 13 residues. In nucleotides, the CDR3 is TGCGCCAGCAGCCCTAGGTCGAACACTGAAGCTTTCTTT. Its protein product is CASSPRSNTEAFF. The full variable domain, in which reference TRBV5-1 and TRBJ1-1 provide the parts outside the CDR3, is KAGVTQTPRYLIKTRGQQVTLSCSPISGHRSVSWYQQTPGQGLQFLFEYFSETQRNKGNFPGRFSGRQFSNSRSEMNVSTLELGDSALYLCASSPRSNTEAFFGQGTRLTVV.

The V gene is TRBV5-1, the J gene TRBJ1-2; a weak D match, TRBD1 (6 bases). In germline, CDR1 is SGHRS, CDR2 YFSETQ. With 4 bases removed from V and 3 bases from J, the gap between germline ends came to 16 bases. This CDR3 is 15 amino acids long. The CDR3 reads CASSPGGQQYYGYTF. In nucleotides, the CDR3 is TGCGCCAGCAGCCCGGGGGGCCAGCAGTACTATGGCTACACCTTC.

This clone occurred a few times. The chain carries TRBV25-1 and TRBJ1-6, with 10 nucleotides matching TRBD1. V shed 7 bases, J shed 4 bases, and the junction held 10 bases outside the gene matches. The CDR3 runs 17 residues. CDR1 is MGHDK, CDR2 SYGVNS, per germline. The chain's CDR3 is CASTGRDRGGYNSPLHF. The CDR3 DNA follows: TGTGCCAGCACCGGCCGGGACAGGGGCGGGTATAATTCACCCCTCCACTTT. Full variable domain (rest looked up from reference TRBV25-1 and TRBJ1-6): EADIYQTPRYLVIGTGKKITLECSQTMGHDKMYWYQQDPGMELHLIHYSYGVNSTEKGDLSSESTVSRIRTEHFPLTLESARPSHTSQYLCASTGRDRGGYNSPLHFGNGTRLTVT.

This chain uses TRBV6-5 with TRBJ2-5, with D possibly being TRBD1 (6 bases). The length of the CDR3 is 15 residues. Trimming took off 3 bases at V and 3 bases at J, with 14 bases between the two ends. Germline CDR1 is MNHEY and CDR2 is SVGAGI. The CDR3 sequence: CASSYGQGHEETQYF. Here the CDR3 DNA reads TGTGCCAGCAGTTATGGCCAGGGGCATGAAGAGACCCAGTACTTC.

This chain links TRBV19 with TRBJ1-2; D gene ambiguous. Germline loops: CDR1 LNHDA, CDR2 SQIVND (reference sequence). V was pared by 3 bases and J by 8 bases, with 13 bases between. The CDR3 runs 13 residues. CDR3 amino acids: CASSIGRGFGYTF. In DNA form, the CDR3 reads TGTGCCAGTAGTATTGGCCGGGGTTTCGGCTACACCTTC.

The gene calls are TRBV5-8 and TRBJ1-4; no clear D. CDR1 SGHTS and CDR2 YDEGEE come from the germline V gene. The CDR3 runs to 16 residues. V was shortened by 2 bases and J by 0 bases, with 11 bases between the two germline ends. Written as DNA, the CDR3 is TGTGCCAGCAGCTTACGAGTCTTTGCAACTAATGAAAAACTGTTTTTT. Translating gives CASSLRVFATNEKLFF. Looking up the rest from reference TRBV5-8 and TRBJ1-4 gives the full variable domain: EAGVTQSPTHLIKTRGQQATLRCSPISGHTSVYWYQQALGLGLQFLLWYDEGEERNRGNFPPRFSGRQFPNYSSELNVNALELEDSALYLCASSLRVFATNEKLFFGSGTQLSVL.